A selection of T cell receptor beta chains follows, all from one sample in a study of regulatory T cells in long-lasting Graves disease. A single record per CDR3 protein comes from TCRdb applying MiXCR to the multiplex PCR reads. The repertoire holds roughly 320,000 distinct CDR3 sequences, with 16% as singletons. Separately, the same data were catalogued under a study of T cells in Graves' hyperthyroidism and ophthalmopathy.

Sequencing used peripheral blood mononuclear cells (PBMCs), obtained at new diagnosis, from a patient treated with antithyroid drugs. These receptors came from a man aged 40-49 years with Graves disease. CDR3s include the opening cysteine and the closing phenylalanine or tryptophan. A D gene is named only where the DNA matches it firmly. Clone size is given for some rows only: seen once, a few or many times, or a class if the clone is expanded.

CDR3 DNA	CDR3 protein	D gene	clone size	V gene	J gene
TGCGCCAGCAGCCAATACGGGGGTTACAATGAGCAGTTCTTC	CASSQYGGYNEQFF	-	many	TRBV4-1	TRBJ2-1
TGCAGTGCTCAGCGAGGCAGAGTGAGGGGAGGCGAGCAGTACTTC	CSAQRGRVRGGEQYF	-	-	TRBV20-1	TRBJ2-7
TGCAGTGCTAAAGGACAGGGGGCAGCCAAAAACATTCAGTACTTC	CSAKGQGAAKNIQYF	TRBD1	-	TRBV20-1	TRBJ2-4
TGTGCCAGCAGCTTAAGGGGGGCTCTCGGGGAGACCCAGTACTTC	CASSLRGALGETQYF	-	many	TRBV7-9	TRBJ2-5
TGCAGTGCTAGAGGGCAATCCACCGGGGAGCTGTTTTTT	CSARGQSTGELFF	-	many	TRBV20-1	TRBJ2-2
TGTGCCAGCACCCCCGGTTGGAGCCTGCCCTACGAGCAGTACTTC	CASTPGWSLPYEQYF	-	many	TRBV27	TRBJ2-7
TGTGCCAGCAGCGCACGACTAGCGGGGGTAAACTATGAGCAGTTCTTC	CASSARLAGVNYEQFF	TRBD2	few	TRBV11-1	TRBJ2-1
TGTGCCAGCAGCCCCAGGGGAACGAGCAATGAGCAGTTCTTC	CASSPRGTSNEQFF	-	many	TRBV2	TRBJ2-1
TGTGCCAGCAGTTTATGGGGGACAGGGGTTCAAGAGACCCAGTACTTC	CASSLWGTGVQETQYF	TRBD1	few	TRBV12-3/TRBV12-4	TRBJ2-5
TGTGCCAGCAGCCAAAGACTAGCGGTATTCCAAGAGACCCAGTACTTC	CASSQRLAVFQETQYF	TRBD2	-	TRBV14	TRBJ2-5
TGCGCCAGCAGCCCCCGGGACTTAAGCTCTGGGGCCAACGTCCTGACTTTC	CASSPRDLSSGANVLTF	-	few	TRBV4-1	TRBJ2-6
TGTGCTAGTGGTTTGTGGACAACGAACACCGGGGAGCTGTTTTTT	CASGLWTTNTGELFF	-	-	TRBV12-5	TRBJ2-2
TGCAGTGCTAGAGGAGAAAATCAGGGGAGCACAGATACGCAGTATTTT	CSARGENQGSTDTQYF	-	-	TRBV20-1	TRBJ2-3
TGTGCCAGCACCAAGGGAGGGACAGGGGGGATTGAGCAGTTCTTC	CASTKGGTGGIEQFF	TRBD1	many	TRBV2	TRBJ2-1
TGTGCCAGCAGTTTAAGGGCAGGGAAAGTTGGTGAGCAGTTCTTC	CASSLRAGKVGEQFF	-	many	TRBV12-3/TRBV12-4	TRBJ2-1
TGTGCCAGCAGCCCGGGATCGCTGGGGATTAATGAAAAACTGTTTTTT	CASSPGSLGINEKLFF	-	few	TRBV9	TRBJ1-4